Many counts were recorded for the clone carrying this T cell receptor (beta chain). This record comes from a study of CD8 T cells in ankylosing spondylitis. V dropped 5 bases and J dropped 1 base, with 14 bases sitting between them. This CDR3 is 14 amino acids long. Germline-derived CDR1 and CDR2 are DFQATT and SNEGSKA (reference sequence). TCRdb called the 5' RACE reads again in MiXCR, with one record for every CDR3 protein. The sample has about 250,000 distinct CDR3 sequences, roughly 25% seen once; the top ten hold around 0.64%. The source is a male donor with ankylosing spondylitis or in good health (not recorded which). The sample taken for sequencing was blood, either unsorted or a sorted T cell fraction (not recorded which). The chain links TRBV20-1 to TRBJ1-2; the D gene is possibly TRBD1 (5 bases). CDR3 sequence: CSAPLVGVNYGYTF. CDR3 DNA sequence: TGCAGTGCTCCCTTAGTAGGGGTTAACTATGGCTACACCTTC.